This entry concerns a single TCR beta chain. Only in-frame clones appear in the TCRdb table, and some are missing; sequencing was by immunoSEQ multiplex PCR. The sample has approximately 21,000 clones, around nine tenths seen once. Germline V gives CDR1 SGHTA, CDR2 FQGNSA. This CDR3 spans 14 amino acids. V was pared by 3 bases and J by 9 bases, with 12 bases between. This specimen belongs to a study of monozygotic twins with cystic fibrosis. Sequences were obtained from blood. The gene calls are TRBV7-2 and TRBJ1-6; no clear D. This clonotype was obtained from a woman between 25 and 40 years old with cystic fibrosis. The CDR3: CASSLAVAGSPLHF. CDR3 coding DNA: TGTGCCAGCAGCTTGGCGGTGGCAGGTTCACCCCTCCACTTT.